A single sample gave rise to the 8 T cell receptor beta chains below, sequenced in a study of shared clonotypes between healthy human individuals. The method was immunoSEQ multiplex PCR; TCRdb's version includes in-frame clones alone and lacks a portion of them. Among more than 2,000,000 clones, 85% to 95% were seen once, and the ten largest hold about 0.37%. The sample was naive CD4+ T cells from PBMCs. Subset reported: CD45RA+ positively selected. All receptors come from a man in his late teens or twenties in good health. Some clones in this sample may be carry-over from other donors' samples.

This chain joins TRBV6-5 and TRBJ1-1; D is undetermined. The length of the CDR3 is 15 residues. The V gene's germline CDR1 is MNHEY and CDR2 SVGAGI. The ends were cut back, 6 bases at V and 5 bases at J, with 19 bases in the middle. CDR3 loop: CASRPERARETEAFF. In nucleotides, the CDR3 is TGTGCCAGCAGGCCGGAAAGGGCACGGGAGACTGAAGCTTTCTTT.

V and J are TRBV20-1 and TRBJ2-7; no definite D call. The germline V gene has CDR1 DFQATT and CDR2 SNEGSKA (reference sequence). CDR3 size: 11 residues. V gave up 3 bases and J gave up 8 bases, with 11 bases separating them. CDR3 coding DNA: TGCAGTGCTAGGTCTCGAGATAAGCAGTACTTC. As protein: CSARSRDKQYF.

J is TRBJ1-2 and V is TRBV19, with D unresolved. Germline-derived CDR1 and CDR2 are LNHDA and SQIVND (reference sequence). The CDR3 has 11 residues. Trimming took off 4 bases at V and 6 bases at J, with 6 bases between the two ends. The CDR3 nucleotides are TGTGCCAGTAGTAGAAGAGATGGCTACACCTTC. It is translated as CASSRRDGYTF.

The chain carries TRBV28 and TRBJ1-1, with 7 bases that match TRBD1. Germline CDR1 is MDHEN and CDR2 is SYDVKM. V was pared by 6 bases and J by 1 base, with 5 bases of the junction left unmatched. The CDR3 consists of 14 residues. The CDR3 protein is CASRGGTANTEAFF. The DNA for the CDR3 is TGTGCCAGCAGAGGCGGGACAGCGAACACTGAAGCTTTCTTT.

V and J are TRBV7-3 and TRBJ2-6; perhaps D is TRBD1 or TRBD2 (5 bases each). The V end was cut by 5 bases, the J end by 9 bases, with 11 bases between. The CDR3 has 13 amino acids. Germline-derived CDR1 and CDR2 are SGHTA and FQGTGA. CDR3 residues: CASSPQDFNVLTF. The CDR3 coding sequence is TGTGCCAGCAGCCCACAGGACTTCAACGTCCTGACTTTC.

V gene TRBV7-2 combines with J gene TRBJ2-5, with D unclear. V shed 5 bases and J shed 2 bases, with 12 bases lying between them. The germline V gene encodes CDR1 SGHTA and CDR2 FQGNSA. This CDR3 contains 14 residues. CDR3 sequence (DNA): TGTGCCAGCAGCCCACGCCTACTACAAGAGACCCAGTACTTC. Its translation: CASSPRLLQETQYF.

This clone was picked up one time. The same CDR3 also results from other DNA sequences found in this sample. This chain joins TRBV28 and TRBJ1-2; TRBD1 might be the D (5 bases). The CDR3 is made up of 12 amino acids. Trimming left V 5 bases short and J 4 bases short, with 8 bases between. Germline values: CDR1 MDHEN, CDR2 SYDVKM. In nucleotides, the CDR3 is TGTGCCAGCAGTCCGGGACTCTATGGCTACACCTTC. This codes for CASSPGLYGYTF.

The genes are TRBV18 and TRBJ2-7; perhaps TRBD1 as D (6 bases). Trimming pared 3 bases from V and 5 bases from J, leaving 8 bases between. CDR3 length: 12 amino acids. Germline assignment: CDR1 KGHSH and CDR2 LQKENI. CDR3 nucleotides: TGTGCCAGCTCACCTAACAGGGACGAGCAGTACTTC. It translates to CASSPNRDEQYF.